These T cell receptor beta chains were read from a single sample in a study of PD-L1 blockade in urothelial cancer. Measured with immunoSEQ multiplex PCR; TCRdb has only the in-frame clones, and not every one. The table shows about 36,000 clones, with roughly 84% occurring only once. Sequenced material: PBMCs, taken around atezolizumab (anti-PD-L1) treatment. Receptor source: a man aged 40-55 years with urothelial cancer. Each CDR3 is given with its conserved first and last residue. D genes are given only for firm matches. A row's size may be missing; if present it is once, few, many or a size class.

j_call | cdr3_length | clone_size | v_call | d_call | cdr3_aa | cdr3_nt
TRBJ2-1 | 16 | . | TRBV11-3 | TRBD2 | CASSSLAGEGGVEQFF | TGTGCCAGCAGCTCTCTAGCGGGAGAGGGGGGGGTCGAGCAGTTCTTC
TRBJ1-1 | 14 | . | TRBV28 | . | CASRGGARLTEAFF | TGTGCCAGCAGGGGGGGGGCTAGGTTGACTGAAGCTTTCTTT
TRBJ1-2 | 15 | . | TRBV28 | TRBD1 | CASSANHFGQGGYTF | TGTGCCAGCAGTGCCAATCACTTCGGACAGGGTGGCTACACCTTC
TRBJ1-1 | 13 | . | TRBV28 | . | CASILPGPGLAFF | TGTGCCAGCATTCTCCCGGGACCGGGACTGGCTTTCTTT
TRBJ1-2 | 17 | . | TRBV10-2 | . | CASSESTGGIGNYGYTF | TGCGCCAGCAGTGAGTCGACGGGAGGGATTGGCAACTATGGCTACACCTTC
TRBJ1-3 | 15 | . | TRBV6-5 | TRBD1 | CASSYGRGQGNTIYF | TGTGCCAGCAGTTACGGCAGGGGGCAGGGAAACACCATATATTTT
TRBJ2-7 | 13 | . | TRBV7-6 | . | CASSSRGPYEQYF | TGTGCCAGCAGCTCCAGGGGCCCCTACGAGCAGTACTTC
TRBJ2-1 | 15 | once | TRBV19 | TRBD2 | CASTGRASPYNEQFF | TGTGCCAGTACGGGGAGGGCTAGTCCCTACAATGAGCAGTTCTTC
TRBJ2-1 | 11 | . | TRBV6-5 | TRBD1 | CATNRGAVQFF | TGTGCCACTAACAGGGGCGCGGTTCAGTTCTTC
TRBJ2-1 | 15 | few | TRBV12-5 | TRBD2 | CASAQAGTSYNEQFF | TGTGCTAGTGCCCAGGCGGGGACTAGCTACAATGAGCAGTTCTTC